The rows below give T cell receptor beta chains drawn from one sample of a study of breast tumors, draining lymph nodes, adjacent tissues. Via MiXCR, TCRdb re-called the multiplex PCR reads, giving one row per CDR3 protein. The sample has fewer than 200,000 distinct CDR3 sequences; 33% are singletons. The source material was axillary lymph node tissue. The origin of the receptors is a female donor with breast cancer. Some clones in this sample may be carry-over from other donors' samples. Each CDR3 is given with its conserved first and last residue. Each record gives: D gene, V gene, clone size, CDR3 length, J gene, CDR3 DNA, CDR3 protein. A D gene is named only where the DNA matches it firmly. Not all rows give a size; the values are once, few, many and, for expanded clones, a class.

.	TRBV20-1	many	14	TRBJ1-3	TGCAGTGCTAAATCCTCCGGTTCGGGAAACACCATATATTTT	CSAKSSGSGNTIYF
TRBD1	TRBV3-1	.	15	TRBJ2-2	TGCGCCAGCAGCCAAGGGACAGGGGACACCGGGGAGCTGTTTTTT	CASSQGTGDTGELFF
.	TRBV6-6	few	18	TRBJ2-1	TGTGCCAGCAGTTCTATCGGGCGCAGAGGTAGCTCCTACAATGAGCAGTTCTTC	CASSSIGRRGSSYNEQFF
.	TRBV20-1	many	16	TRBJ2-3	TGCAGTGCTAGAGCCCCCCTAGCGATTCTGACAGATACGCAGTATTTT	CSARAPLAILTDTQYF
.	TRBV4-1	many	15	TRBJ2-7	TGCGCCAGCAGCCAAGGGGCTAGCGTGTCCTACGAGCAGTACTTC	CASSQGASVSYEQYF
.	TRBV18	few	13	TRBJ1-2	TGTGCCAGCTCACTTGGGGAGAGCTATGGCTACACCTTC	CASSLGESYGYTF
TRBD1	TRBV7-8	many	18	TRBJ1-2	TGTGCCAGCAGCCTCACCCGCCTCCTCGGGACAGGGGGATATGGCTACACCTTC	CASSLTRLLGTGGYGYTF
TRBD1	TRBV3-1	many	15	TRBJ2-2	TGTGCCAGCAGCCTCCAGGGGGCGAACACCGGGGAGCTGTTTTTT	CASSLQGANTGELFF
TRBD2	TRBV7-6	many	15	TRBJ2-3	TGTGCCAGCAGCGCCTCTAGCGGGGGGGCAGATACGCAGTATTTT	CASSASSGGADTQYF
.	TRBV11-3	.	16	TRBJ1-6	TGTGCCAGCAGCTTGAGCGCCCGGACAAAGCAATCAGCCCTCCACTTT	CASSLSARTKQSALHF
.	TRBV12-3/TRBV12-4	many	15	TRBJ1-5	TGTGCCAGCAGTTTAGAAGGGGCCAGCAATCAGCCCCAGCATTTT	CASSLEGASNQPQHF
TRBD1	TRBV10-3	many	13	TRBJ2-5	TGTGCCATCGGGGGCGGGACAGGCGAGACCCAGTACTTC	CAIGGGTGETQYF
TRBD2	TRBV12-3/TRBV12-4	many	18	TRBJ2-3	TGTGCCAGCAGTCGATCCCTGGCCAGCGGGGTTAGCACAGATACGCAGTATTTT	CASSRSLASGVSTDTQYF
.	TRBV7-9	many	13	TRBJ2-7	TGTGCCAGCAGCTTAGGCGTGGGAACCGAGCAGTACTTC	CASSLGVGTEQYF
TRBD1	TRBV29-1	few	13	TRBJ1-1	TGCAGCGTTGGGGACAGAGTGAACACTGAAGCTTTCTTT	CSVGDRVNTEAFF
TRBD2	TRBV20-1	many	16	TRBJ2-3	TGCAGTGCGAGCCGAACTAGCGGGAGGTACACAGATACGCAGTATTTT	CSASRTSGRYTDTQYF
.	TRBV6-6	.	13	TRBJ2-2	TGTGCCAGCAGTCACCGGGGCACCGGGGAGCTGTTTTTT	CASSHRGTGELFF
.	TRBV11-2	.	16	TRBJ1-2	TGTGCCAGCAGCCCAGTACGGGGGGTGAATAACTATGGCTACACCTTC	CASSPVRGVNNYGYTF
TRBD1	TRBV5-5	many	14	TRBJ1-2	TGTGCCAGCAGACCACAGGGGGTTGTCGGTGGCTACACCTTC	CASRPQGVVGGYTF
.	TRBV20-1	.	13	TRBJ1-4	TGCAGTGCGGTAACAGGGCCTAATGAAAAACTGTTTTTT	CSAVTGPNEKLFF
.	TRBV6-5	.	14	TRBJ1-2	TGTGCCAGCCGACTCGGGGGAAGAGGCTATGGCTACACCTTC	CASRLGGRGYGYTF
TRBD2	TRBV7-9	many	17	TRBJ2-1	TGTGCCAGCAGCACTTGGACTAGCGGGGATCTTTACAATGAGCAGTTCTTC	CASSTWTSGDLYNEQFF
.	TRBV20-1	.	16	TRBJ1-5	TGCAGTACTGTAACGGGAGAGGGAACCCGGAATCAGCCCCAGCATTTT	CSTVTGEGTRNQPQHF
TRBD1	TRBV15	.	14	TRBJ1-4	TGTGCCACCGGCCGGGGACAGGGGTTGGAAAACCTGTTTTTT	CATGRGQGLENLFF
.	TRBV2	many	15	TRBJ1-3	TGTGCCAGCAGTGTCCAGGGGATCTCTGGAAACACCATATATTTT	CASSVQGISGNTIYF
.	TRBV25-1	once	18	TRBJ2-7	TGTGCCAGCAGTGCGAGCCTTCCTAAGGGACGACGTACCTACGAGCAGTACTTC	CASSASLPKGRRTYEQYF
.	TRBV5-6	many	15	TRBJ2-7	TGTGCCAGCAGCCCTTGGCAGGTCCGAGCTACCGAGCAGTACTTC	CASSPWQVRATEQYF
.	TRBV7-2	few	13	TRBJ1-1	TGTGCCAGCACCAGGCGGGGAGACACTGAAGCTTTCTTT	CASTRRGDTEAFF
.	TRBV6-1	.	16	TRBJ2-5	TGTGCCAGCTCCCCCTCGAATGGCGGGGACGGAGAGACCCAGTACTTC	CASSPSNGGDGETQYF
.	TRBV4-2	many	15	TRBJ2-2	TGTGCCAGCAGCCAAGCCGGGACACTATCTGGGGAGCTGTTTTTT	CASSQAGTLSGELFF
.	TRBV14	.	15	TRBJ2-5	TGTGCCAGCAGCCAACTTGGACCCACAGCGGAGACCCAGTACTTC	CASSQLGPTAETQYF
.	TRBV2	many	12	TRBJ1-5	TGTGCCAGCACGGAGATAGATCAGCCCCAGCATTTT	CASTEIDQPQHF
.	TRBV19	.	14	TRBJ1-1	TGTGCCAGTAGTATGAGTACGGTGAACACTGAAGCTTTCTTT	CASSMSTVNTEAFF
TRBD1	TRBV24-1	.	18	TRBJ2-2	TGTGCCACCAGTGATGCGACAGGGTCCGCGACGAACACCGGGGAGCTGTTTTTT	CATSDATGSATNTGELFF
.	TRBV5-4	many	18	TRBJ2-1	TGTGCCAGCAGGCTGAGTTCGGAAGGGGTGCCAGCGCGCAATGAGCGGTTCTTC	CASRLSSEGVPARNERFF
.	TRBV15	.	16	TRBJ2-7	TGTGCCACCAGCAGAGATTGGGGGGACAGTTCCTACGAACAGTACTTC	CATSRDWGDSSYEQYF
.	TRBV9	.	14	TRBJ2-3	TGTGCCAGCAGCGGGGGCACTAGCACAGATACGCAGTATTTT	CASSGGTSTDTQYF
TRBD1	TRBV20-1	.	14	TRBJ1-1	TGCAGTGCTAGATCGGGGACAGGGACTACTGAAGCTTTCTTT	CSARSGTGTTEAFF
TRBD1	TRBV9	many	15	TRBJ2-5	TGTGCCAGCAGCGGAGGGACAGTGAGGGGAGAGACCCAGTACTTC	CASSGGTVRGETQYF
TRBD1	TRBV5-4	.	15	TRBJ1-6	TGTGCCAGCAAAACAGGGGGCTCGTCTAATTCACCCCTCCACTTT	CASKTGGSSNSPLHF
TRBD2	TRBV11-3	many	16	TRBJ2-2	TGTGCCAGCAGCTCACGGGCGGGGGTTATCACCGGGGAGCTGTTTTTT	CASSSRAGVITGELFF
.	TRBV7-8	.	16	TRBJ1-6	TGTGCCAGCAGCTTAGGGAGGATCTCCTATAATTCATCCCTCCACTTT	CASSLGRISYNSSLHF
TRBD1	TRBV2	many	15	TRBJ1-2	TGTGCCAGCAGGCCAACTCTACAGGGGCGTTATGGCTACACCTTC	CASRPTLQGRYGYTF
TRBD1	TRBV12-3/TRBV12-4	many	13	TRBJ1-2	TGTGCCAGCAGTTTCAGGACAGGGGATGGCTACACCTTC	CASSFRTGDGYTF
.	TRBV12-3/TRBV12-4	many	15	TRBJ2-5	TGTGCCAGCAGAGAACCGGGACCCAAGAAGGATGCCCAGTACTTC	CASREPGPKKDAQYF